What follows are 18 T cell receptor beta chains derived from one specimen sequenced in a study of Graves' ophthalmopathy and Graves' hyperthyroidism. Amplification of TCR beta CDR3 regions used RNA transcripts. Amplification began with first-round RT-PCR using HTBI primers, then second-round multiplex PCR was performed. Each CDR3 protein gets one entry after TCRdb re-called the multiplex PCR reads with MiXCR. This sample carries roughly 500,000 distinct CDR3 sequences, approximately 15% of them seen once, and the ten largest clones take 9.8%. Sequencing was done on a sample of blood. All receptors derive from a woman aged 25 to 39 with Graves' ophthalmopathy.

This clonotype has more than one count but fewer than ten. The V gene is TRBV6-5, the J gene TRBJ1-1; the D gene is possibly TRBD1 (6 bases). The CDR3 is 14 amino acids. Germline V gene sequence: CDR1 MNHEY, CDR2 SVGAGI. Trimming took off 4 bases at V and 4 bases at J, with 13 bases between the two ends. Written as DNA, the CDR3 is TGTGCCAGCAGTTCCACAGGGACGGCCACTGAAGCTTTCTTT. It yields the protein CASSSTGTATEAFF.

This clonotype was picked up many times. The rearrangement joins TRBV2 to TRBJ2-7, with no clear D. CDR1 and CDR2 (germline): SNHLY, FYNNEI. The V and J ends lost 5 bases and 6 bases respectively, with 14 bases between them. This CDR3 is built from 13 residues. The DNA of the CDR3 is TGTGCCAGCAGTACCTCTTCCTCCGGCGAGCAGTACTTC. Amino acids: CASSTSSSGEQYF.

At least ten counts were recorded for this clonotype. This rearrangement joins TRBV18 to TRBJ1-1; D might be TRBD1 (6 bases). Germline V gene sequence: CDR1 KGHSH, CDR2 LQKENI. V dropped 8 bases and J dropped 0 bases, with 13 bases sitting between them. The CDR3 covers 14 residues. The CDR3 protein is CASSPGTLNTEAFF. DNA of the CDR3: TGTGCCAGCAGTCCCGGGACACTGAACACTGAAGCTTTCTTT.

This clonotype was seen ten or more times. This chain links TRBV20-1 with TRBJ1-5; 7 positions agree with TRBD1. V lost 1 base and J lost 11; bases outside the gene matches: 11. Germline values: CDR1 DFQATT, CDR2 SNEGSKA (reference sequence). There are 14 residues in the CDR3. Written as DNA, the CDR3 is TGCAGTGCTAGAGGATCCGGGACAGTCGGCGCCCAGCATTTT. Its protein is CSARGSGTVGAQHF.

This clonotype was seen more than once but under ten times. The V gene is TRBV27, the J gene TRBJ2-7; 7 bases map to TRBD1. The CDR3 contains 14 residues. Unmatched junction bases numbered 7, after V lost 6 bases and J lost 2 bases. Looked up from germline, CDR1 is MNHEY and CDR2 is SMNVEV (reference sequence). In nucleotides, the CDR3 is TGTGCCAGCAGCGTGACAGGGTTTCCCTACGAGCAGTACTTC. Residues: CASSVTGFPYEQYF.

In this sample, this clonotype turned up many times. The gene calls are TRBV4-1 and TRBJ2-2; 9 positions match TRBD1. The CDR3 length is 13 residues. CDR1 and CDR2 (germline): MGHRA, YSYEKL. V lost 4 bases, J lost 9 bases, and 3 bases stayed unmatched. The CDR3 region is CASSLNRGRELFF. The CDR3 nucleotides are TGCGCCAGCAGCCTTAACAGGGGGCGGGAGCTGTTTTTT.

A few counts support this clonotype. The CDR3 DNA reads as TGCGCCAGCAGCGGCCAAGGACAGGGATTTAATTCACCCCTCCACTTT. This sequence encodes CASSGQGQGFNSPLHF. The chain is built from TRBV5-1 and TRBJ1-6; TRBD1 aligns across 8 bases. After removal of 4 bases from V and 6 bases from J, the junction contained 9 bases not matched to a gene. CDR1 is SGHRS, CDR2 YFSETQ, per germline. The CDR3 contains 16 residues.

This clonotype was recorded at least ten times. In nucleotides, the CDR3 is TGTGCCAGCATTAGCAGGGGTTCGGACACTGAAGCTTTCTTT. Translating it yields CASISRGSDTEAFF. The V gene is TRBV6-5, the J gene TRBJ1-1, with D perhaps TRBD1 (6 bases). CDR1 and CDR2 from the germline V gene are MNHEY and SVGAGI. V lost 7 bases to trimming and J lost 3 bases, with 15 bases between them. The CDR3 covers 14 residues.

Many counts were recorded for this clonotype. The rearrangement joins TRBV12-3 or TRBV12-4 to TRBJ2-7; 7 bases map to TRBD2. Trimming took 4 bases from V and 6 from J; bases not matched to a gene: 3. There are 12 residues in the CDR3. The CDR3 bases are TGTGCCAGCAGTTCCCAGCGGGGCGAGCAGTACTTC. Its translation is CASSSQRGEQYF.

This clonotype was seen many times. The rearrangement joins TRBV29-1 to TRBJ1-2, with D unresolved. Germline-derived CDR1 and CDR2 are SQVTM and ANQGSEA. The V gene lost 2 bases and the J gene lost 4 bases, with 8 bases spanning the gap. The length of the CDR3 is 12 residues. Here the CDR3 reads CSVESGTYGYTF. The DNA for the CDR3 is TGCAGCGTTGAATCGGGCACCTATGGCTACACCTTC.

This clonotype was seen ten or more times. The genes are TRBV5-6 and TRBJ1-2; D possibly corresponds to TRBD1 (5 bases). There are 14 residues in the CDR3. Germline CDR1 is SGHDT and CDR2 is YYEEEE. V lost 4 bases, J lost 2 bases, and 12 bases lay in between. For the CDR3, the DNA is TGTGCCAGCAGCCCAGGACGGACAAACTATGGCTACACCTTC. It is translated as CASSPGRTNYGYTF. Together with reference TRBV5-6 and TRBJ1-2, the CDR3 gives the full variable domain: DAGVTQSPTHLIKTRGQQVTLRCSPKSGHDTVSWYQQALGQGPQFIFQYYEEEERQRGNFPDRFSGHQFPNYSSELNVNALLLGDSALYLCASSPGRTNYGYTFGSGTRLTVV.

This clonotype showed up many times. The V and J genes are TRBV20-1 and TRBJ2-5; TRBD2 matches at 7 bases. J gave up 3 bases and V 0 bases, and 10 bases lay outside the gene matches. The CDR3 totals 16 residues. Looked up from germline, CDR1 is DFQATT and CDR2 is SNEGSKA (reference sequence). DNA for the CDR3: TGCAGTGCTAGAGATTGGGGGGGGACGAATGAAGAGACCCAGTACTTC. It yields the protein CSARDWGGTNEETQYF.

This clonotype was seen at least ten times. The chain employs TRBV7-8 and TRBJ2-7; TRBD1 might be the D (6 bases). The CDR3 sequence is 13 residues long. CDR1 is SGHVS and CDR2 is FQNEAQ in the germline V gene. Trimming cost V 4 bases and J 5 bases, with 12 bases left between them. The CDR3 DNA sequence: TGTGCCAGCAGCTCACGACAGGTCCACGAGCAGTACTTC. It codes for CASSSRQVHEQYF.

The table lists this clonotype with many counts. The chain recombines TRBV6-5 with TRBJ1-1; 7 nucleotides match TRBD1. This CDR3 region has 12 residues. Germline V gene data show CDR1 as MNHEY and CDR2 as SVGAGI. Losses at the gene ends were 6 bases for V and 7 bases for J; bases not matched to a gene: 5. This chain's CDR3 is CASSRQGLEAFF. DNA of the CDR3: TGTGCCAGCAGCAGACAGGGTCTTGAAGCTTTCTTT.

This clonotype was counted ten times or more. This rearrangement joins TRBV12-3 or TRBV12-4 to TRBJ2-7, with 8 positions matching TRBD1. The CDR3 has 14 residues. The ends lost 3 bases at V and 6 bases at J; junction bases unmatched: 7. DNA for the CDR3: TGTGCCAGCAGTTTCTCAGGGGGCTTTACCGAGCAGTACTTC. Translating it yields CASSFSGGFTEQYF.

This clonotype was detected only once. This chain uses TRBV11-2 with TRBJ1-1; D remains ambiguous. The CDR3 contains 13 residues. Trimming removed 5 bases from V and 6 bases from J, with 13 bases in between. CDR1 is SGHAT and CDR2 is FQNNGV in the germline V gene. CDR3 amino acids: CASSLQVLAEAFF. CDR3 nucleotides: TGTGCCAGCAGCCTCCAGGTATTGGCTGAAGCTTTCTTT. The variable domain in full, completed from reference TRBV11-2 and TRBJ1-1, reads EAGVAQSPRYKIIEKRQSVAFWCNPISGHATLYWYQQILGQGPKLLIQFQNNGVVDDSQLPKDRFSAERLKGVDSTLKIQPAKLEDSAVYLCASSLQVLAEAFFGQGTRLTVV.

This clonotype was counted between two and nine times. This chain uses TRBV28 with TRBJ2-5; D not certain. Germline CDR1 MDHEN, CDR2 SYDVKM. This CDR3 region has 13 residues. Trimming removed 5 bases at V and 6 bases at J, with 13 bases between. In DNA form, the CDR3 reads TGTGCCAGCAGTACCTCAAATTTTAAGACCCAGTACTTC. Amino acid sequence: CASSTSNFKTQYF.

The sample holds many counts of this clonotype. The gene calls are TRBV6-1 and TRBJ2-7, with D possibly being TRBD1 (6 bases). CDR1 is MNHNS, CDR2 SASEGT, per germline. The V end lost 6 bases, the J end lost 0 bases, and 9 bases lay between the germline ends. The CDR3 is 13 residues long. The CDR3: CASRKTGSYEQYF. The CDR3 region has the DNA TGTGCCAGCAGGAAGACAGGCTCCTACGAGCAGTACTTC.